This T cell receptor beta chain was recorded in a study of T cells in localized non-small cell lung cancer. Findings and limits, study-wide: Density of T cells in blood, when higher, went with longer overall survival. Within adjacent lung there appeared a median about 54 of the top 100 tumor clones. The highest T cell clonality was in uninvolved adjacent lung, above tumor.

Relative to its sample, this clone is medium-sized (0.01 to 0.1%). Antigen: not known. The table came from immunoSEQ multiplex PCR; TCRdb's copy has only in-frame clones and leaves some out. The table shows tens of thousands of clones, with 65% to 90% occurring only once. Germline assignment: CDR1 SEHNR and CDR2 FQNEAQ (reference sequence). The CDR3 is 13 amino acids. The ends were cut back, 5 bases at V and 6 bases at J, with 14 bases in the middle. The source of this sequence is a man between 35 and 75 years old with stage II lung adenocarcinoma. The chain combines TRBV7-9 with TRBJ2-7; the D is unclear. The sample consisted of PBMCs, taken before any cancer treatment. The CDR3 DNA reads as TGTGCCAGCAGCCCCCGAGAGCCGGGCGAGCAGTACTTC. It yields the protein CASSPREPGEQYF.